The present entry profiles one T cell receptor (beta chain) with its context. The antigen remains unidentified. Clones were read by immunoSEQ multiplex PCR, and TCRdb kept only the in-frame ones, dropping some. The sample carries under 100,000 clones, about 85% recorded once. This sample was taken from a study of identifying expanded T cells in peripheral blood. Study findings and constraints: Across healthy donors, higher total template counts meant significantly greater roughly 2-week count variance. Over approximately two and four weeks, about 15 and 19 clones changed, versus approximately 1.1 between replicates.

This CDR3 has 15 amino acids. Germline loops: CDR1 SGHRS, CDR2 YFSETQ. The V gene lost 6 bases and the J gene lost 6 bases, with 22 bases spanning the gap. The sample consisted of blood. The receptor comes from a person aged 18 to 69 in good health. The V gene is TRBV5-1, the J gene TRBJ2-7; TRBD2 might be the D (6 bases). In nucleotides, the CDR3 is TGCGCCAGCACCTCCGGTGGGGGGAGTATGGGCGAGCAGTACTTC. Translation: CASTSGGGSMGEQYF.